This TCR beta chain was documented in a study of human T cells and chemical hapten exposure. As for the study in general: Per-sample TCR yields varied mainly from small pooled library volume differences. Whole-study results and caveats: Counts of expanded TCRs (at PT1) showed a positive correlation with patch test score.

Each CDR3 protein gets one entry after TCRdb re-called the RACE reads with MiXCR. Among about 350,000 distinct CDR3 sequences listed, under 6.5% were seen once. This CDR3 contains 14 residues. Germline V gene data show CDR1 as SGHTA and CDR2 as FQGNSA. The V end lost 3 bases, the J end lost 1 base, and 9 bases lay between the germline ends. This clonotype was counted many times. Its target is unknown. Specified time point: patch test 2, 6 weeks after DPC sensitization. Treatment in this sample: therapeutic diphenylcyclopropenone sensitization with weekly scalp DPC. This clonotype originated in a woman younger than 30 with alopecia areata. Some clones in this sample may be carry-over from other donors' samples. The rearrangement uses TRBV7-2 and TRBJ1-1; a weak D match, TRBD1 (6 bases). The sample consisted of whole blood, taken in connection with sensitization to the hapten diphenylcyclopropenone (DPC). CDR3 coding DNA: TGTGCCAGCAGCTTGACAGGACAGAACACTGAAGCTTTCTTT. This gives the protein CASSLTGQNTEAFF.